This is a list of T cell receptor beta chains from one sample in a study of blood T cell repertoires in COVID-19. TCRdb keeps only in-frame clones here, not all; method: immunoSEQ multiplex PCR. The sample lists some 180,000 clones; 70% to 90% were seen once. The sequencing input was peripheral blood. These receptors were obtained from a man aged 55 to 69 with active or convalescent COVID-19. The CDR3 runs from the conserved cysteine through the conserved F or W. A D gene is named only where the DNA matches it firmly. Clone size appears in some rows only: once, few, many, or a class for an expanded clone.

j_gene,len,v_gene,abundance,d_gene,CDR3nt,CDR3aa
TRBJ2-7,15,TRBV10-1,many,.,TGCGCCAGCAGCCTCGGACACCTGGGGTCCTACGAGCAGTACTTC,CASSLGHLGSYEQYF
TRBJ1-1,11,TRBV20-1,.,.,TGCAGTGCTAGCAGGGACACTGAAGCTTTCTTT,CSASRDTEAFF
TRBJ1-5,13,TRBV19,.,.,TGTGCCAGTAGTTTCCGTCTGAATCAGCCCCAGCATTTT,CASSFRLNQPQHF
TRBJ1-5,15,TRBV3-1/TRBV3-2,.,TRBD1,TGTGCCAGCAGCCAGGGACAGGGCGGCAATCAGCCCCAGCATTTT,CASSQGQGGNQPQHF
TRBJ2-1,15,TRBV2,.,TRBD2,TGTGCCAGCACTGGGCTAGCGGGGGCCTACAATGAGCAGTTCTTC,CASTGLAGAYNEQFF
TRBJ2-1,19,TRBV7-9,.,TRBD1,TGTGCCAGCAGCTTAACAGGTGGAGGAGGGACAGGGTGGAAGAATGAGCAGTTCTTC,CASSLTGGGGTGWKNEQFF
TRBJ1-2,15,TRBV27,.,.,TGTGCCAGCAGTTTCCTCGACAGTGGTAGCCGTGGCTACACCTTC,CASSFLDSGSRGYTF
TRBJ1-2,11,TRBV2,once,.,TGTGCCAGCAGCGCTCTAATCGGCTACACCTTC,CASSALIGYTF
TRBJ2-3,15,TRBV24-1,.,TRBD1,TGTGCCACCAGTGAGTCCGGGACAGGCACAGATACGCAGTATTTT,CATSESGTGTDTQYF
TRBJ2-5,16,TRBV9,.,TRBD2,TGTGCCAGCAGCCCGACTAGCGGGGGGTACCAAGAGACCCAGTACTTC,CASSPTSGGYQETQYF
TRBJ2-6,19,TRBV9,.,.,TGTGCCAGCAGCGCCCGCCCCTTACTAACGAGCTCTGGGGCCAACGTCCTGACTTTC,CASSARPLLTSSGANVLTF
TRBJ2-7,11,TRBV11-2,.,TRBD2,TGTGCCACCTCGGGAGGCGCCGAGCAGTACTTC,CATSGGAEQYF
TRBJ1-5,14,TRBV27,once,.,TGTGCCAGCAGTTTACCAGGGCCCAATCAGCCCCAGCATTTT,CASSLPGPNQPQHF
TRBJ1-2,14,TRBV7-2,.,.,TGTGCCAGCAGCCCGCAAACAGGGCTCTATGGCTACACCTTC,CASSPQTGLYGYTF
TRBJ1-6,13,TRBV5-1,.,.,TGCGCCAGCAGCTTGGCCGCACAGTCTCCCCTCCACTTT,CASSLAAQSPLHF
TRBJ2-5,13,TRBV15,.,.,TGTGCCACCAGCAGAGGACTGGGTGAGACCCAGTACTTC,CATSRGLGETQYF
TRBJ2-2,15,TRBV2,.,TRBD1,TGTGCCAGCAGTTATACAGGGGGAAAGGGCGGGGAGCTGTTTTTT,CASSYTGGKGGELFF
TRBJ1-2,15,TRBV5-4,.,TRBD1,TGTGCCAGCAGCCCGACAGGGCCACCCCTCTATGGCTACACCTTC,CASSPTGPPLYGYTF
TRBJ1-4,16,TRBV5-1,.,TRBD1,TGCGCCAGCAGCCCCGAACGAACAGGGGGCGGTGAAAAACTGTTTTTT,CASSPERTGGGEKLFF
TRBJ2-2,16,TRBV6-7,once,TRBD1,TGTGCCAGCAGTTACTCTAGGCAGGGGGCGGTCGGGGAGCTGTTTTTT,CASSYSRQGAVGELFF
TRBJ1-2,15,TRBV11-2,.,.,TGTGCCAGCAGCTCCTGGACAACTTACCCGGATGGCTACACCTTC,CASSSWTTYPDGYTF
TRBJ1-6,15,TRBV3-1/TRBV3-2,.,TRBD1,TGTGCCAGCAGCCAAGTTGGAACAGGGGATTCACCCCTCCACTTT,CASSQVGTGDSPLHF
TRBJ2-5,14,TRBV5-1,.,.,TGCGCCAGCAGCTTGATGAGCGGTAAAGAGACCCAGTACTTC,CASSLMSGKETQYF
TRBJ2-7,14,TRBV6-5,.,TRBD1,TGTGCCAGCAGAGAGACAGGGGGCGAGGGCGAGCAGTACTTC,CASRETGGEGEQYF
TRBJ2-7,11,TRBV6-5,.,.,TGTGCCAGCAGTTACCGTTCTGAGCAGTACTTC,CASSYRSEQYF
TRBJ2-3,11,TRBV29-1,.,TRBD1,TGCAGCGCCACAGGGGGGGATACGCAGTATTTT,CSATGGDTQYF
TRBJ2-1,18,TRBV19,.,.,TGTGCCAGTAGTATAGCCGGGTTGTGGCAGGGCCCTTACAATGAGCAGTTCTTC,CASSIAGLWQGPYNEQFF
TRBJ2-5,13,TRBV9,.,.,TGTGCCAGCAGCAAGGGGGACCGAGAGACCCAGTACTTC,CASSKGDRETQYF
TRBJ1-2,14,TRBV2,.,.,TGTGCCAGCAGGAACAGGGATATGAATTATGGCTACACCTTC,CASRNRDMNYGYTF
TRBJ1-1,14,TRBV18,.,.,TGTGCCAGCTCAGGACAGATGATGAACACTGAAGCTTTCTTT,CASSGQMMNTEAFF
TRBJ2-2,15,TRBV5-1,.,TRBD1,TGCGCCAGCAGTTCGAGGGGGCTGCGCACCGGGGAGCTGTTTTTT,CASSSRGLRTGELFF
TRBJ1-4,13,TRBV5-1,.,TRBD1,TGCGCCAGCAGCGTACAGGGGAATGAAAAACTGTTTTTT,CASSVQGNEKLFF
TRBJ2-7,13,TRBV3-1/TRBV3-2,.,.,TGTGCCAGCAGCCGCGAGGGGGCCTACGAGCAGTACTTC,CASSREGAYEQYF
TRBJ1-1,18,TRBV3-1/TRBV3-2,.,.,TGTGCCAGCAGCCGAAAAAATTATTACGACACCTCGAACACTGAAGCTTTCTTT,CASSRKNYYDTSNTEAFF
TRBJ1-5,18,TRBV6-1,.,TRBD1,TGTGCCAGCAGTGGAGACAGGGGGCAGGTCAGAGGGAATCAGCCCCAGCATTTT,CASSGDRGQVRGNQPQHF
TRBJ2-2,16,TRBV25-1,once,.,TGTGCCAGCAGTGGGTTGACAGGACGGTACACCGGGGAGCTGTTTTTT,CASSGLTGRYTGELFF
TRBJ1-2,18,TRBV24-1,once,TRBD1,TGTGCCACCAGTGCGGAGGGACAGCACGAAATAAGGAACTATGGCTACACCTTC,CATSAEGQHEIRNYGYTF